Shown below are 14 T cell receptor beta chains from a single sample sequenced in a study of blood T cell repertoires in COVID-19. The assay was immunoSEQ multiplex PCR, and TCRdb's table has in-frame clones only and misses some. Among approximately 140,000 clones listed, around 80% were seen once. Specimen: PBMCs or T cells enriched from blood (not recorded which). The receptors here all came from a man aged 40-50 years with acute COVID-19.

This clone was found once. The chain recombines TRBV18 with TRBJ2-7; TRBD2 agrees at 7 bases. The CDR3 totals 15 residues. Germline V gives CDR1 KGHSH, CDR2 LQKENI. V trimming: 0 bases; J trimming: 1 base; junction bases outside the gene matches: 3. CDR3 residues: CASSPPSGDSYEQYF. The CDR3 nucleotides read TGTGCCAGCTCACCACCGAGCGGGGATTCCTACGAGCAGTACTTC.

The count of this clone is one. V is TRBV10-3 and J is TRBJ2-1; 11 bases are a match to TRBD2. The germline V gene has CDR1 ENHRY and CDR2 SYGVKD. V lost 2 bases and J lost 4; bases outside the gene matches: 7. The CDR3 totals 17 residues. CDR3 region: CAISEGGGTSGYNEQFF. In DNA, the CDR3 is TGTGCCATCAGTGAGGGGGGTGGGACTAGCGGTTACAATGAGCAGTTCTTC.

CDR3 amino acids: CASILRGSYNSPLHF. The CDR3 DNA reads as TGTGCCAGCATCCTCAGGGGCTCCTATAATTCACCCCTCCACTTT. This chain uses TRBV21-1 with TRBJ1-6; TRBD1 is the table's D call, not checked against the DNA. TRBV21-1 is described as a pseudogene. CDR3 length: 15 residues.

The V and J genes are TRBV2 and TRBJ1-1, with 7 nucleotides matching TRBD1. Germline CDR1 and CDR2: SNHLY and FYNNEI. The CDR3 is made up of 11 amino acids. The ends lost 7 bases at V and 7 bases at J; junction bases unmatched: 3. Here the CDR3 DNA reads TGTGCCAGCACCGGACAGGTTGAAGCTTTCTTT. It yields the protein CASTGQVEAFF.

V gene TRBV6-5 combines with J gene TRBJ2-5; a possible D gene is TRBD2 (5 bases). Trimming pared 7 bases from V and 2 bases from J, leaving 5 bases between. This CDR3 region has 11 residues. Germline V lookup: CDR1 MNHEY, CDR2 SVGAGI. The DNA for the CDR3 is TGTGCCAGCACGGGACAAGAGACCCAGTACTTC. The encoded protein is CASTGQETQYF.

This chain joins TRBV5-1 and TRBJ2-3; no definite D call. Germline V gives CDR1 SGHRS, CDR2 YFSETQ. Trimming cost V 4 bases and J 3 bases, with 6 bases left between them. This CDR3 region has 12 residues. The CDR3 loop is CASSTGTDTQYF. CDR3 in DNA: TGCGCCAGCAGCACCGGGACAGATACGCAGTATTTT.

The V call is TRBV15, the J call TRBJ2-7; 11 nucleotides agree with TRBD2. The germline V gene has CDR1 LNHNV and CDR2 YYDKDF (reference sequence). V trimming: 5 bases; J trimming: 0 bases; junction bases outside the gene matches: 6. This CDR3 is 16 amino acids long. Here the CDR3 reads CATSRTSGGSSYEQYF. The DNA of the CDR3 is TGTGCCACCAGCCGCACTAGCGGGGGTAGCTCCTACGAGCAGTACTTC. Full variable domain (rest looked up from reference TRBV15 and TRBJ2-7): DAMVIQNPRYQVTQFGKPVTLSCSQTLNHNVMYWYQQKSSQAPKLLFHYYDKDFNNEADTPDNFQSRRPNTSFCFLDIRSPGLGDTAMYLCATSRTSGGSSYEQYFGPGTRLTVT.

The chain combines TRBV3-1 (or the pseudogene TRBV3-2) with TRBJ2-5, with 7 positions matching TRBD1. J was trimmed by 3 bases and V by 3 bases; bases with no gene match: 7. This CDR3 region has 15 residues. Germline CDR1 LGHDT, CDR2 YNNKEL (reference sequence). In DNA, the CDR3 is TGTGCCAGCAGCCACACAGGGGTCCAAGAAGAGACCCAGTACTTC. This codes for CASSHTGVQEETQYF.

The CDR3 region has the DNA TGTGCCACCAGTGAGTACAGGGCGATTAATGAAAAACTGTTTTTT. This translates into CATSEYRAINEKLFF. The chain recombines TRBV24-1 with TRBJ1-4, with TRBD1 as a possible D gene (6 bases). Germline assignment: CDR1 KGHDR and CDR2 SFDVKD. Trimming took 4 bases from V and 4 from J, leaving 12 bases between them. The CDR3 spans 15 residues.

This clone has just one count. The chain is built from TRBV30 and TRBJ1-2; maybe TRBD1 (5 bases). The CDR3 runs to 10 residues. The V gene's germline CDR1 is GTSNPN and CDR2 SVGIG (reference sequence). The V and J ends lost 2 bases and 8 bases respectively, with 6 bases between them. The CDR3 is CAWSKGGYTF. The CDR3 DNA follows: TGTGCCTGGAGTAAGGGGGGCTACACCTTC.

Only a few counts were recorded for this clone. V is TRBV29-1 and J is TRBJ2-7; D is perhaps TRBD1 (5 bases). The germline gives CDR1 SQVTM, CDR2 ANQGSEA. The CDR3 runs to 14 residues. V gave up 0 bases and J gave up 2 bases, with 11 bases separating them. CDR3 sequence reads: CSVEERQGAYEQYF. The DNA of the CDR3 is TGCAGCGTTGAAGAACGGCAGGGCGCCTACGAGCAGTACTTC.

The chain uses TRBV5-1 and TRBJ2-2, with a tentative D call TRBD1 (6 bases). The germline V and J ends were trimmed by 4 bases and 2 bases, with 15 bases remaining between them. CDR3 length equals 16 residues. Looked up from germline, CDR1 is SGHRS and CDR2 is YFSETQ. The CDR3 is CASSEEGQPNTGELFF. CDR3 nucleotide sequence: TGCGCCAGCAGCGAAGAAGGACAGCCCAACACCGGGGAGCTGTTTTTT. Drawing the rest from reference TRBV5-1 and TRBJ2-2, the complete variable domain is KAGVTQTPRYLIKTRGQQVTLSCSPISGHRSVSWYQQTPGQGLQFLFEYFSETQRNKGNFPGRFSGRQFSNSRSEMNVSTLELGDSALYLCASSEEGQPNTGELFFGEGSRLTVL.

The V and J genes are TRBV5-1 and TRBJ1-1; no firm D call. This CDR3 region has 14 residues. V gave up 4 bases and J gave up 3 bases, with 13 bases separating them. Germline V CDR1 and CDR2: SGHRS, YFSETQ. The CDR3 spells CASSLGGEDTEAFF. CDR3 in DNA: TGCGCCAGCAGCCTCGGCGGGGAGGACACTGAAGCTTTCTTT.

The J gene is TRBJ1-2, the V gene TRBV7-9, with no clear D. Trimming removed 3 bases at V and 1 base at J, with 6 bases between. Germline V gene lookup returns CDR1 SEHNR and CDR2 FQNEAQ (reference sequence). CDR3 size: 13 residues. In nucleotides, the CDR3 is TGTGCCAGCAGCTTTCAGGTTAACTATGGCTACACCTTC. It codes for CASSFQVNYGYTF.